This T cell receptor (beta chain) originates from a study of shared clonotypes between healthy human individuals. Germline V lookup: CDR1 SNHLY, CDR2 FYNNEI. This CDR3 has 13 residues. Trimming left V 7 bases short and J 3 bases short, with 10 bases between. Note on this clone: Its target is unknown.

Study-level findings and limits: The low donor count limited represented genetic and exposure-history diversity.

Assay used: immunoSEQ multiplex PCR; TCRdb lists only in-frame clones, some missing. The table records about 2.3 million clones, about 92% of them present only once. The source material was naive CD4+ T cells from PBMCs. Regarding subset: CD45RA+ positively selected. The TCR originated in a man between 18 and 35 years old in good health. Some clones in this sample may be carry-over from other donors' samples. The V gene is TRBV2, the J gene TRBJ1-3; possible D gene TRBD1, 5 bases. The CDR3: CASKQGYGNTIYF. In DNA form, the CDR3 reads TGTGCCAGCAAGCAGGGTTATGGAAACACCATATATTTT.